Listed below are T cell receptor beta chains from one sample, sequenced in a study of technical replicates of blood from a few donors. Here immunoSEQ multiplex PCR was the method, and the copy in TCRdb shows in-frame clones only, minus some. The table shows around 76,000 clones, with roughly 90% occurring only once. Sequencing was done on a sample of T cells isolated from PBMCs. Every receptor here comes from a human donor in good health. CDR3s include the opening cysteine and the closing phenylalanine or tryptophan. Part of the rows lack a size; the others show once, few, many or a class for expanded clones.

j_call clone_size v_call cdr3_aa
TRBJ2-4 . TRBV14 CASSLTSGLAKNIQYF
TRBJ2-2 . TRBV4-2 CASSQVLAGGKPGELFF
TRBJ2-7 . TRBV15 CATSRDPRYEQYF
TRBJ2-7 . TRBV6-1 CASSDRGGSYEQYF
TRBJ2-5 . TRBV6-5 CASSPLVAETQYF
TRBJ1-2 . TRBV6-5 CASSYGRGRDYGYTF
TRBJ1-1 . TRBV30 CAGTREGAFF
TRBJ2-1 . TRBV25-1 CASGLRQGLYQETQFF
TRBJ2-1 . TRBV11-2 CASSLDQTGGPPSSYNEQFF
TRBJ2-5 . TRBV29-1 CSVLGLAGGYAKETQYF
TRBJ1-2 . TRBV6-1 CASSEAKGQNNYGYTF
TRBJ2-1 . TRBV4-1 CASSRSISGMAYNEQFF
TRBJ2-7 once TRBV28 CASSLPTSVSSYEQYF
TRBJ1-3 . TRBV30 CAWSWGGGNTIYF
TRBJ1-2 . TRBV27 CASSQLPSRVDNYGYTF
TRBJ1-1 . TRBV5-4 CASSFGGRTEAFF
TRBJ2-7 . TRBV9 CASSATGSYEQYF
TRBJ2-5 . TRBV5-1 CASSLGLRTVETQYF
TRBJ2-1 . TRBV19 CATKTGGRMGEQFF
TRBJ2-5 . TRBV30 CAWSLRETQYF
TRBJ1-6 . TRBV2 CASSATDNSPLHF
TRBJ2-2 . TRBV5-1 CASSLKIAGGYTGELFF
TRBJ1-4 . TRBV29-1 CSVEGTGEKLFF
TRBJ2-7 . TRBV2 CASSAQGGFYEQYF
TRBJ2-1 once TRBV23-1 CASSQPLRTGVYNEQFF
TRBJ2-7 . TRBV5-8 CASRPWPGQHYEQYF
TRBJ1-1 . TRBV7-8 CASSATAGANTEAFF
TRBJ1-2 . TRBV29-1 CSVEDDGQGGYGYTF
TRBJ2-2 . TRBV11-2 CASSLVRVGELFF
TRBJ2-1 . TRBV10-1 CASSGGGPEQFF
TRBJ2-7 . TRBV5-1 CATFTRTGPKTAYEQYF
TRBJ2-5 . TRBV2 CASSTGEETQYF
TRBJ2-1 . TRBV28 CASSYLLRETHNNEQFF
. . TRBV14 CASSQGTGIYEQYF
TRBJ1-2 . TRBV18 CASSERQDDGYTF
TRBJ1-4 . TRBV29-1 CSVSLNEKLFF
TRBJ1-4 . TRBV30 CAWSLIQGINEKLFF
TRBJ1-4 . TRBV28 CASSPQGRTNEKLFF
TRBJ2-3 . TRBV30 CAWRGGLDGTDTQYF
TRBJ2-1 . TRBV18 CASSPGQGALNEQFF
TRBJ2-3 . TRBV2 CASSEGLTGSTQYF
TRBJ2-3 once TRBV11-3 CASKKAGERTDTQYF
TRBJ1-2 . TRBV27 CASSLWGQGTPHGYTF
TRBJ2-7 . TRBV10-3 CAIAAGSSYEQYF
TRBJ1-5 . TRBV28 CASSPYRGSNQPQHF
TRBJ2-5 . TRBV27 CASSLYSGLGETQYF
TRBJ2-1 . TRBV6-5 CASSRTSGDINEQFF
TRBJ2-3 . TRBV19 CASSHRAMNRDTQYF
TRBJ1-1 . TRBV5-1 CASSVIQGQNTEAFF
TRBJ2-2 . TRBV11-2 CASSLAGVRTGELFF
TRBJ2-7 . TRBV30 CAWSVGQRPAKF
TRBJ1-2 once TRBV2 CASSRRALGVNYGYTF
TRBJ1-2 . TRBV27 CASKGASGLFYGYTF
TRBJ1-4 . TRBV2 CASSEGGRGIGFF
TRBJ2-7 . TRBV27 CASSHIGTSGGLSYEQYF
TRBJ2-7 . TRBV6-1 CASRTSGRPYEQYF
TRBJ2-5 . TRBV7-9 CASSPFGQQETQYF
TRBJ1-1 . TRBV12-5 CASAADHMNTEAFF